The rows below give T cell receptor beta chains drawn from one sample of a study of blood T cell repertoires in COVID-19. Sequenced by immunoSEQ multiplex PCR; TCRdb stores in-frame clones only, minus some. This table holds hundreds of thousands of clones, around 86% found once. The specimen was peripheral blood. The receptors were sampled from a woman aged 35 to 49 who had recovered from COVID-19. Each CDR3 is given with its conserved first and last residue. A D gene is named only where the DNA matches it firmly. Rows give clone size only sometimes, using once, few, many, or a class for an expanded clone.

TGTGCCATCTCAGGTTTCACAGATACGCAGTATTTT CAISGFTDTQYF TRBJ2-3 . TRBV2 .
TGCGCCAGCAGCCACCCCGACAGGTGGAATGGCTACACCTTC CASSHPDRWNGYTF TRBJ1-2 . TRBV4-1 few
TGCAGCGGAGGGGGGGTTAGTTATGGCTACACCTTC CSGGGVSYGYTF TRBJ1-2 . TRBV29-1 once
TGTGCCAGCAGCTTAGCCTCCAGCGGGGGGGCCGATGAGCAGTTCTTC CASSLASSGGADEQFF TRBJ2-1 TRBD2 TRBV7-2 .
TGTGCCAGCAGTGAAGCGCGGGGCCAGCCCCAGCATTTT CASSEARGQPQHF TRBJ1-5 . TRBV6-1 .
TGTGCCAGCAGCTTTACAGGGGTCGGGGAAAAACTGTTTTTT CASSFTGVGEKLFF TRBJ1-4 TRBD1 TRBV7-2 .
TGTGCCAGCAGTGAAAGAGGGAACGAGCAGTACTTC CASSERGNEQYF TRBJ2-7 . TRBV25-1 .
TGTGCCATCATGACTAGCGGTTCCTACGAGCAGTACTTC CAIMTSGSYEQYF TRBJ2-7 TRBD2 TRBV10-3 .
TGTGCCAGCAGCTTAGATCGGTCAGAGACCCAGTACTTC CASSLDRSETQYF TRBJ2-5 . TRBV11-2 .
TGTGCCAGCAGCCGAGCCCAGGAGAACACTGAAGCTTTCTTT CASSRAQENTEAFF TRBJ1-1 . TRBV11-2 .
TGTGCCACCAGCAGGACAGGTGTAGGAAACACCATATATTTT CATSRTGVGNTIYF TRBJ1-3 . TRBV15 .
TGTGCCAGCAGCCAAGATTGGGGACACTACGAGCAGTACTTC CASSQDWGHYEQYF TRBJ2-7 . TRBV3-1/TRBV3-2 .
TGTGCCAGCAGCCCTAATCAGGGACAGCCTCGTTTC CASSPNQGQPRF TRBJ2-7 TRBD1 TRBV9 once
TGTGCCAGCAGATTACGGGGGGGTCTCTACGAGCAGTACTTC CASRLRGGLYEQYF TRBJ2-7 TRBD2 TRBV6-5 .
TGTGCCAGTAGCCGACAGGCCCTAGCGGGGGCCAGCTCCTACAATGAGCAGTTCTTC CASSRQALAGASSYNEQFF TRBJ2-1 TRBD2 TRBV19 once
TGTGCCTGGAGATCGCCGGGACAGGGGACAGATACGCAGTATTTT CAWRSPGQGTDTQYF TRBJ2-3 TRBD1 TRBV30 .
TGTGCCAGCAGCCCCTTTGGGGGCATGAACACTGAAGCTTTCTTT CASSPFGGMNTEAFF TRBJ1-1 . TRBV7-9 .
TGCAGTGCCCACTACAGGGGTGGCTACACCTTC CSAHYRGGYTF TRBJ1-2 TRBD1 TRBV20-1 .
TGTGCCAGCAGCCCGGAGGTTAACTATGGCTACACCTTC CASSPEVNYGYTF TRBJ1-2 . TRBV5-6 .
TGCGCCAGCAGCTCCGTGGGGAGGGAGGAGACCCAGTACTTC CASSSVGREETQYF TRBJ2-5 TRBD2 TRBV5-1 .
TGTGCCAGCAGCCAGGGCTATGGCTACACCTTC CASSQGYGYTF TRBJ1-2 . TRBV6-5 .
TGTGCCAGCAGTTACTGGGGGACAGAGAACTATGGCTACACCTTC CASSYWGTENYGYTF TRBJ1-2 TRBD1 TRBV6-5 .
TGTGCCAGCAGCCCCCGGGGACAGGCCAACCTCGACCTAGCCAAAAACATTCAGTACTTC CASSPRGQANLDLAKNIQYF TRBJ2-4 TRBD1 TRBV9 .
TGTGCCAGCAGCTACAGGGTGGCCGACACTGAAGCTTTCTTT CASSYRVADTEAFF TRBJ1-1 . TRBV5-4 .
TGTGCCAGTAGTATTCGAGTGGGCAGCCAAGATGGCTACACCTTC CASSIRVGSQDGYTF TRBJ1-2 . TRBV19 .
TGTGCCTGGAGGGGCGGACTCTACAATGAGCAGTTCTTC CAWRGGLYNEQFF TRBJ2-1 . TRBV30 few
TGTGCCAGCAGCTTAGCGCCCGGGACAGGGTCAGATACGCAGTATTTT CASSLAPGTGSDTQYF TRBJ2-3 TRBD1 TRBV7-6 .
TGCGCCAGCAGCTCAGGGACAGGGAAAACGGGAAACACCATATATTTT CASSSGTGKTGNTIYF TRBJ1-3 TRBD1 TRBV5-1 .
TGTGCCAGCAGCGTAAACCGGGAGGGCGGCTCTGGAAACACCATATATTTT CASSVNREGGSGNTIYF TRBJ1-3 . TRBV9 .
TGTGCCAGTAGTATATGGGTGGGGGCCTATGGCTACACCTTC CASSIWVGAYGYTF TRBJ1-2 . TRBV19 .
TGTGCCAGCAGCTCAAGGCAGGGCTATGGCTACACCTTC CASSSRQGYGYTF TRBJ1-2 . TRBV13 .
TGCGCCAGCAGCTTGGCGAGCGGGGGCCGACGCTACGAGCAGTACTTC CASSLASGGRRYEQYF TRBJ2-7 TRBD2 TRBV5-1 .
TGTGCCATCGCGGGGGGGCAGCCTAATCAGCCCCAGCATTTT CAIAGGQPNQPQHF TRBJ1-5 . TRBV21-1 once
TGTGCCAGCAGACCGACAGGGGGAAACACCATATATTTT CASRPTGGNTIYF TRBJ1-3 TRBD1 TRBV12-3/TRBV12-4 .
TGCGCCAGCAGCTCAGACGGGGGAACTGAAGCTTTCTTT CASSSDGGTEAFF TRBJ1-1 . TRBV5-1 once
TGCGCCAGCAGCCCCCTCGACAGGGTTACTGAAGCTTTCTTT CASSPLDRVTEAFF TRBJ1-1 TRBD1 TRBV4-3 .
TGCAGTGCGAGTCCGGGACTAGCGTTCACCCACTACAATGAGCAGTTCTTC CSASPGLAFTHYNEQFF TRBJ2-1 TRBD2 TRBV20-1 .
TGTGCCTGGAGTGTACTTATGATCCACAATGAGCAGTTCTTC CAWSVLMIHNEQFF TRBJ2-1 . TRBV30 .
TGCGCCAGCAGCACCCGACAGCCCTCCTACGAGCAGTACTTC CASSTRQPSYEQYF TRBJ2-7 . TRBV5-1 .
TGTGCCAGCAGCGTAGTGGCAGGGGGTTTTGGCTACACCTTC CASSVVAGGFGYTF TRBJ1-2 TRBD1 TRBV9 .
TGTGCCAGCAGCGTAAGGGACAGGATCTTGTCAGGCTACACCTTC CASSVRDRILSGYTF TRBJ1-2 TRBD1 TRBV9 .
TGTGCCAGCAGCCCACTAGGGTCATACACCGAAGCTTTCTTT CASSPLGSYTEAFF TRBJ1-1 . TRBV3-1/TRBV3-2 .
TGCGCCAGCACCCCCCTTGGAGGTAGCTCCTACGAGCAGTACTTC CASTPLGGSSYEQYF TRBJ2-7 . TRBV5-1 .
TGCGCCAGCAGCTTTGACAGCTTCTCGCAAGAGACCCAGTACTTC CASSFDSFSQETQYF TRBJ2-5 . TRBV5-1 .
TGTGCCAGCAGCCTGGGGACAGGGGGCGCTTGGGAGACCCAGTACTTC CASSLGTGGAWETQYF TRBJ2-5 TRBD1 TRBV5-6 .
TGCGCCAGCAGCTTCGGGACAGGGGGCCCTCATCAAGAGACCCAGTACTTC CASSFGTGGPHQETQYF TRBJ2-5 TRBD1 TRBV5-1 .
TGTGCCAGCAGCTTAGCCTATACTATGAACACTGAAGCTTTCTTT CASSLAYTMNTEAFF TRBJ1-1 . TRBV7-9 .
TGTGCCAGCAGTTACGACAGACTTACTAGCACAGATACGCAGTATTTT CASSYDRLTSTDTQYF TRBJ2-3 . TRBV6-2/TRBV6-3 once
TGTGCCAGCAGCTTACGAGCGAACACTGAAGCTTTCTTT CASSLRANTEAFF TRBJ1-1 . TRBV5-6 .
TGTGCCAGCAGCCGATTTAGCGGAGCCTACAATGAGCAGTTCTTC CASSRFSGAYNEQFF TRBJ2-1 . TRBV7-8 .
TGCGCCAGCAGCTTTTCCGTGGATACGCAGTATTTT CASSFSVDTQYF TRBJ2-3 . TRBV5-1 .
TGTGCCAGCAGTCTCCGGGGGGGGCAGGCCCCTTCCTACGAGCAGTACTTC CASSLRGGQAPSYEQYF TRBJ2-7 TRBD2 TRBV27 .
TGCGCCAGCAGTGGTAACCCAGCCTACGAGCAGTACTTC CASSGNPAYEQYF TRBJ2-7 . TRBV10-2 .
TGTGCCAGTAGTGCTCGTAACACAGGGTTATTAGGCAATCAGCCCCAGCATTTT CASSARNTGLLGNQPQHF TRBJ1-5 . TRBV19 once
TGTGCCAGTAGTATAGCCAAGCGCTACGAGCAGTACTTC CASSIAKRYEQYF TRBJ2-7 . TRBV19 .